The 5 T cell receptor beta chains in this list originate from one sample, sequenced in a study of early T cells in non-severe SARS-CoV-2 infection. From the 5' RACE reads, TCRdb called clonotypes with MiXCR, one entry per CDR3 protein. The sample has about 50,000 distinct CDR3 sequences, around 10% seen once. The input for sequencing was whole blood, taken at baseline. These receptors were collected from an adult who was a healthcare worker with PCR-confirmed SARS-CoV-2 infection or an uninfected control (not recorded which).

In this sample, this clonotype turned up a few times. The chain has TRBV27 and TRBJ1-5, with D possibly matching TRBD1 (6 bases). Germline values: CDR1 MNHEY, CDR2 SMNVEV (reference sequence). The CDR3 extends over 15 amino acids. V was shortened by 8 bases and J by 4 bases, with 18 bases between the two germline ends. CDR3 amino acids: CASSEGGLGNQPQHF. The CDR3 nucleotides are TGTGCCAGCTCCGAGGGGGGGTTGGGGAATCAGCCCCAGCATTTT.

The chain recombines TRBV7-9 with TRBJ2-1; D is possibly TRBD2 (5 bases). In germline, CDR1 is SEHNR, CDR2 FQNEAQ (reference sequence). V dropped 5 bases and J dropped 4 bases, with 21 bases sitting between them. The CDR3 totals 17 residues. CDR3 region: CASSVEEGLLLYNEQFF. The CDR3 DNA reads TGTGCCAGCAGCGTTGAAGAGGGTCTCCTCCTATACAATGAGCAGTTCTTC.

In its sample, this clonotype was seen many times. V and J are TRBV9 and TRBJ2-3; TRBD2 might be the D (5 bases). V lost 1 base and J lost 0, with 12 bases in between. The CDR3 extends over 16 amino acids. CDR1 is SGDLS and CDR2 is YYNGEE in the germline V gene. This chain's CDR3 is CASSVTGRGSTDTQYF. The CDR3 DNA follows: TGTGCCAGCAGCGTAACGGGCCGGGGAAGCACAGATACGCAGTATTTT.

This clonotype was observed at least ten times. The chain joins TRBV7-6 to TRBJ1-4; D remains unclear. The CDR3 runs to 19 residues. From germline, CDR1 is SGHVS and CDR2 FNYEAQ. Deletions cut 5 bases from V and 0 bases from J, with 22 bases between. The CDR3 DNA follows: TGTGCCAGCAGCCTTAACCCCAGCCGGACGGACTCAACTAATGAAAAACTGTTTTTT. Protein sequence: CASSLNPSRTDSTNEKLFF. Combining the CDR3 with reference TRBV7-6 and TRBJ1-4 gives the whole variable domain GAGVSQSPRYKVTKRGQDVALRCDPISGHVSLYWYRQALGQGPEFLTYFNYEAQQDKSGLPNDRFSAERPEGSISTLTIQRTEQRDSAMYRCASSLNPSRTDSTNEKLFFGSGTQLSVL.

This clonotype was counted only a few times. This chain connects TRBV6-2 or TRBV6-3 to TRBJ1-2; 8 positions agree with TRBD1. V gave up 6 bases and J gave up 7 bases; unmatched junction bases: 10. Germline CDR1 reads MNHEY; CDR2 reads SVGEGT. This CDR3 comprises 14 residues. CDR3 coding DNA: TGTGCCAGCAGCCGCCCCCAGGGGGCCGGTGGCTACACCTTC. Translating gives CASSRPQGAGGYTF.